This T cell receptor (beta chain) stems from a study of human T cells and chemical hapten exposure. The study's findings and limits: Sensitization with DPC brought no change to TCRs above 1 in 1000 in frequency.

It was the library that attached unique molecular identifiers to individual cDNA molecules. TCRdb reanalysed the RACE reads using MiXCR and keeps one entry per CDR3 protein. The data show 300,000 to 450,000 distinct CDR3 sequences, 5.1% seen once. The table lists this clonotype with many counts. Its antigen is still unknown. The time point denotes: pre-sensitization, week 0. Specified treatment: therapeutic diphenylcyclopropenone sensitization with weekly scalp DPC. The CDR3 totals 15 residues. The V and J ends lost 6 bases and 1 base respectively, with 16 bases between them. Germline V gene lookup returns CDR1 MGHDK and CDR2 SYGVNS.

This clonotype was obtained from a woman aged 50 to 65 with alopecia areata. Some clones in this sample may be carry-over from other donors' samples. Sample: whole blood, taken in connection with sensitization to the hapten diphenylcyclopropenone (DPC). V is TRBV25-1 and J is TRBJ2-7; a weak D match, TRBD2 (6 bases). The CDR3 loop is CASRSPGLISYEQYF. The CDR3 nucleotides are TGTGCCAGCAGATCACCGGGACTGATATCCTACGAGCAGTACTTC.